This TCR beta chain was recovered during a study of T cells expressing NK-cell markers. The wider study: The TCR beta repertoires originated in sorted CD3+CD56+NKG2C+, CD3+CD56+NKG2C- and CD3+CD56-NKG2C+ T cells. Seven donors tested HCMV-seropositive and one tested seronegative among the eight sequenced. Study results and limitations: These clonotypes, the leaders elsewhere, also led the CD3+CD56-NKG2C+ fraction in four donors.

The authors made TCR beta cDNA libraries by 5'RACE template switching. This switching added a universal primer site and UMIs. Following a re-call of the 5' RACE reads, TCRdb has one entry per CDR3 protein and lacks DNA. The ten most abundant clones cover about 18% of a sample with 90,000 to 130,000 distinct CDR3 sequences. Germline loops: CDR1 SQVTM, CDR2 ANQGSEA. The CDR3 extends over 15 amino acids. A word on this clonotype: Its antigen remains unknown.

The source is a woman aged 18 to 75 in good health. V is TRBV29-1 and J is TRBJ2-1. The sequencing sample was made of blood T cells: a sorted CD56 or NKG2C T cell subset, CD4+ or CD8+ T cells, or bulk PBMC T cells (not recorded which). The CDR3 loop reads CSVEVLANSYNEQFF.